The 13 T cell receptor beta chains given below trace back to one sample, sequenced in a study of blood T cells in healthy people across ages. A second roughly 6 to 12 cycle PCR used barcoded and J-beta primers. Via MiXCR, TCRdb re-called the 5' RACE reads, giving one row per CDR3 protein. The sample consists of about 900,000 distinct CDR3 sequences, roughly 50% of them appearing once. Sequencing input: blood. Source of these receptors: a man between 25 and 39 years old in good health.

This clonotype was observed a few times. The V call is TRBV4-1, the J call TRBJ1-1, with TRBD1 matching over 10 bases. V shed 2 bases, J shed 5 bases, and the junction held 5 bases outside the gene matches. Germline CDR1 MGHRA, CDR2 YSYEKL. The CDR3 is made up of 15 amino acids. The CDR3 DNA follows: TGCGCCAGCAGCCAAAAAGTGGGACAGGGGACTGAAGCTTTCTTT. Translated: CASSQKVGQGTEAFF.

This clonotype was detected only a few times. The chain joins TRBV18 to TRBJ2-7; 11 bases align to TRBD2. V trimming: 6 bases; J trimming: 3 bases; junction bases outside the gene matches: 4. The CDR3 covers 14 residues. Per germline, CDR1 KGHSH and CDR2 LQKENI. CDR3 residues: CASSPTSGNYEQYF. CDR3 nucleotide sequence: TGTGCCAGCTCCCCGACTAGCGGGAACTACGAGCAGTACTTC.

V gene TRBV12-3 or TRBV12-4 combines with J gene TRBJ2-7, with D tentatively TRBD2 (6 bases). V shed 8 bases and J shed 4 bases, with 21 bases lying between them. The CDR3 runs 15 residues. In DNA, the CDR3 is TGTGCCAGCGGACCTTTCGTCGGGGGAAGATACGAGCAGTACTTC. Residues: CASGPFVGGRYEQYF.

The gene calls are TRBV3-1 and TRBJ2-7; TRBD1 matches 10 bases. The V gene's germline CDR1 is LGHDT and CDR2 YNNKEL (reference sequence). Trimming removed 1 base from V and 8 bases from J; junction bases left unmatched: 8. This CDR3 contains 15 residues. The CDR3: CASSQVRDRGYKQYF. The CDR3 DNA reads as TGTGCCAGCAGCCAAGTCCGGGACAGGGGATACAAGCAGTACTTC.

This clonotype showed up just a few times. The chain uses TRBV12-3 or TRBV12-4 and TRBJ2-5, with 11 bases fitting TRBD2. The ends lost 4 bases at V and 5 bases at J; junction bases unmatched: 6. The CDR3 extends over 15 amino acids. The CDR3 is CASSYSGGARETQYF. DNA for the CDR3: TGTGCCAGCAGTTATAGCGGGGGGGCCCGGGAGACCCAGTACTTC.

The chain recombines TRBV20-1 with TRBJ1-5, with 7 bases identical to TRBD1. The CDR3 length is 15 residues. The trim removed 6 bases at V and 1 base at J, leaving 9 bases unmatched. Germline V gene data show CDR1 as DFQATT and CDR2 as SNEGSKA (reference sequence). This CDR3 is CSARGQALSNQPQHF. CDR3 in DNA: TGCAGTGCCCGAGGACAGGCCCTGAGCAATCAGCCCCAGCATTTT.

The chain couples TRBV7-2 to TRBJ2-7; D may match TRBD1 or TRBD2 (5 bases each). V was cut by 5 bases and J by 1 base, with 18 bases left in between. In germline, CDR1 is SGHTA, CDR2 FQGNSA. This CDR3 is 16 amino acids long. The CDR3 DNA reads as TGTGCCAGCAGCCGGAACCGGGACGTCGGGTCCTACGAGCAGTACTTC. Encoded protein: CASSRNRDVGSYEQYF.

The CDR3 spells CSASPRDRPQYF. The DNA of the CDR3 is TGCAGTGCTAGTCCTCGGGACAGACCCCAGTACTTC. V and J are TRBV20-1 and TRBJ2-5, with 7 bases matching TRBD1. After removal of 3 bases from V and 9 bases from J, the junction contained 7 bases not matched to a gene. From germline, CDR1 is DFQATT and CDR2 SNEGSKA (reference sequence). The CDR3 spans 12 residues.

The chain links TRBV21-1 to TRBJ1-5; TRBD1 is the table's D call and was not checked against the DNA. TRBV21-1 represents a pseudogene. The CDR3 contains 19 residues. The CDR3 spells CASSKWGANGQGGNQPQHF. DNA for the CDR3: TGTGCCAGCAGCAAATGGGGGGCAAATGGACAGGGTGGCAATCAGCCCCAGCATTTT.

This clonotype was observed once. The chain couples TRBV6-2 or TRBV6-3 to TRBJ1-2, with D tentatively TRBD1 (6 bases). CDR3 length equals 15 residues. Germline V gene data show CDR1 as MNHEY and CDR2 as SVGEGT. Trimming removed 2 bases at V and 4 bases at J, with 14 bases between. CDR3 nucleotide sequence: TGTGCCAGCAGTTACAGGAGGGGGGTCCCCTATGGCTACACCTTC. Protein: CASSYRRGVPYGYTF.

The gene calls are TRBV20-1 and TRBJ2-3; D is perhaps TRBD1 (5 bases). Germline CDR1 DFQATT, CDR2 SNEGSKA (reference sequence). The CDR3 extends over 15 amino acids. Trimming pared 7 bases from V and 0 bases from J, leaving 17 bases between. CDR3 protein: CSVRSGPGSTDTQYF. In DNA, the CDR3 is TGCAGTGTTCGAAGTGGCCCAGGGAGCACAGATACGCAGTATTTT.

This chain links TRBV9 with TRBJ2-4; 8 bases agree with TRBD2. With the DNA end fitting TRBJ2-7 better, the J assignment may be wrong. This CDR3 comprises 15 residues. CDR1 and CDR2 (germline): SGDLS, YYNGEE. CDR3 nucleotide sequence: TGTGCCAGCAGCGTAGGGGGTACTAGCGGATCCGAGCAGTACTTC. Protein product: CASSVGGTSGSEQYF.

Worth noting for this clonotype: Germline is not matched at one junction end, which may reflect a read error. The chain employs TRBV7-2 and TRBJ1-5, with 9 bases aligning to TRBD1. The germline CDR1 and CDR2 sequences are SGHTA and FQGNSA. This CDR3 contains 15 residues. The CDR3 loop is CAGSWDRVSNQPQHF. For the CDR3, the DNA is TGTGCCGGCAGCTGGGACAGGGTCAGCAATCAGCCCCAGCATTTT.